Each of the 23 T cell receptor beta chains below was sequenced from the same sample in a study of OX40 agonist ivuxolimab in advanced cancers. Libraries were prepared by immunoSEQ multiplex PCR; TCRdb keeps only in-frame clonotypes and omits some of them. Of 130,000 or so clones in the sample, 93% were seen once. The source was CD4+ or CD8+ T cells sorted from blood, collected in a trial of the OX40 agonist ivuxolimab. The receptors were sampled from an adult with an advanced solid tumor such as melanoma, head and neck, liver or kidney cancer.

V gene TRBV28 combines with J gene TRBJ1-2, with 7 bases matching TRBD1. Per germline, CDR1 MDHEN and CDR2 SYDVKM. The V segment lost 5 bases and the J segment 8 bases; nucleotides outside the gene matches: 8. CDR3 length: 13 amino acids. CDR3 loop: CASSRQGIRGYTF. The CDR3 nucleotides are TGTGCCAGCAGTCGACAGGGTATAAGGGGCTACACCTTC.

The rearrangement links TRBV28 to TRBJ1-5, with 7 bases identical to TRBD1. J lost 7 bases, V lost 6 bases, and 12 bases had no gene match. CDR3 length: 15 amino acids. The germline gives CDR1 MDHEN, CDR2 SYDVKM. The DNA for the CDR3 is TGTGCCAGCAGGACCTTCGGGACAGTTTGGCAGCCCCAGCATTTT. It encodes CASRTFGTVWQPQHF.

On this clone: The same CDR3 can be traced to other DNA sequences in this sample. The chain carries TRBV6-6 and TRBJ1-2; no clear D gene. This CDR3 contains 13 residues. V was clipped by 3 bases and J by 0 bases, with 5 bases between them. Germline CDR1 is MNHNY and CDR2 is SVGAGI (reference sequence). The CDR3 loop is CASSYTANYGYTF. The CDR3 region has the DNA TGTGCCAGCAGTTATACAGCTAACTATGGCTACACCTTC.

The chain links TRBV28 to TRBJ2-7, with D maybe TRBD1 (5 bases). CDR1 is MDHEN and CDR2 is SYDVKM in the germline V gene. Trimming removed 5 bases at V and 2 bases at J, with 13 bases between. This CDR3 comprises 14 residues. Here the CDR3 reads CASSPQAGTYEQYF. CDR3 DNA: TGTGCCAGCAGTCCCCAAGCAGGGACCTACGAGCAGTACTTC.

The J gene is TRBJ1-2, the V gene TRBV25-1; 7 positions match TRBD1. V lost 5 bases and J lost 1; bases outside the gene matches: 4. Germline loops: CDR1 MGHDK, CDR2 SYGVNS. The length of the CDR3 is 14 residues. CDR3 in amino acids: CASSWTGFNYGYTF. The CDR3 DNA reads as TGTGCCAGCAGTTGGACAGGCTTTAACTATGGCTACACCTTC.

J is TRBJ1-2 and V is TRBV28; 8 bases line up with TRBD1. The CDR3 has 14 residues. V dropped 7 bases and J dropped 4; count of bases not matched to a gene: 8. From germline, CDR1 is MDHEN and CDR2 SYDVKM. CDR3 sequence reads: CASNPGTGFYGYTF. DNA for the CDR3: TGTGCCAGCAACCCCGGGACAGGTTTCTATGGCTACACCTTC.

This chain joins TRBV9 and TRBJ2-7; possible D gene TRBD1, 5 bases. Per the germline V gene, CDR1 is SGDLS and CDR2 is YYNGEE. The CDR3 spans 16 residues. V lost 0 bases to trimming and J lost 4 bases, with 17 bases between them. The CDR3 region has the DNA TGTGCCAGCAGCGTAGGACCGCAGGGAAGGGTGTACGAGCAGTACTTC. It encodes CASSVGPQGRVYEQYF. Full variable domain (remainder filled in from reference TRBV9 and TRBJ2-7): DSGVTQTPKHLITATGQRVTLRCSPRSGDLSVYWYQQSLDQGLQFLIQYYNGEERAKGNILERFSAQQFPDLHSELNLSSLELGDSALYFCASSVGPQGRVYEQYFGPGTRLTVT.

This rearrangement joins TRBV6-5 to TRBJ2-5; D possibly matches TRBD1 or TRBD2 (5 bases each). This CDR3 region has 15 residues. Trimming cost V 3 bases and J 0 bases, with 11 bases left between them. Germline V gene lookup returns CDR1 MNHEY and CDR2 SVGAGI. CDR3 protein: CASSYLGTDQETQYF. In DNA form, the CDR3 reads TGTGCCAGCAGTTATCTCGGGACGGACCAAGAGACCCAGTACTTC.

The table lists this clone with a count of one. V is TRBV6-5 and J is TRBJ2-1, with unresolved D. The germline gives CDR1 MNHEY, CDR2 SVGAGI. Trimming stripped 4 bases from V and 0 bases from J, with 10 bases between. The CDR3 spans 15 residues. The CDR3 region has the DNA TGTGCCAGCAGTTCCGAGCCAGGCTCCTACAATGAGCAGTTCTTC. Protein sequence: CASSSEPGSYNEQFF.

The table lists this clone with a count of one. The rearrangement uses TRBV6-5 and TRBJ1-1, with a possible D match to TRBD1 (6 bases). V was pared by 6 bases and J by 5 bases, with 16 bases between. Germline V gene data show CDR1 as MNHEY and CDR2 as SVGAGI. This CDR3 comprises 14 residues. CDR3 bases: TGTGCCAGCAGCCCGCCCGACAGGTGGACTGAAGCTTTCTTT. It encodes CASSPPDRWTEAFF.

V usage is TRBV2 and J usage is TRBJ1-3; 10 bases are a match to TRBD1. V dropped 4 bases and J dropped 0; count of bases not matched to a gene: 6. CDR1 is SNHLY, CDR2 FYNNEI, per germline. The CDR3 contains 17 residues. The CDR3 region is CASSAIRDRGSGNTIYF. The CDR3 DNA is TGTGCCAGCAGTGCGATCAGGGACAGGGGCTCTGGAAACACCATATATTTT.

CDR3 DNA sequence: TGTGCCAGCAGCCAAGTGAGCCTAGCGGGAGGGCGGACCGGGGAGCTGTTTTTT. Protein: CASSQVSLAGGRTGELFF. The chain links TRBV4-2 to TRBJ2-2, with TRBD2 matching over 12 bases. From germline, CDR1 is LGHNA and CDR2 YNFKEQ. The CDR3 loop spans 18 amino acids. V was clipped by 1 base and J by 5 bases; unmatched bases: 8.

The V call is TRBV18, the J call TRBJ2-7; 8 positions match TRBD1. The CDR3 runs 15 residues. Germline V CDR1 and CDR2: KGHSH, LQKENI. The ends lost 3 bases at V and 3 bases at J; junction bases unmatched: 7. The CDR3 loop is CASSPTGQAHYEQYF. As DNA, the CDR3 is TGTGCCAGCTCACCGACGGGACAGGCTCACTACGAGCAGTACTTC.

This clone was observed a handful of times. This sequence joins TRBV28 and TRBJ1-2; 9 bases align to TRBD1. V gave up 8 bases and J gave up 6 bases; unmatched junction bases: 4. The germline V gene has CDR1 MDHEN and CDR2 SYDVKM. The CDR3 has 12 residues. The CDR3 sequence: CASRRTGDGYTF. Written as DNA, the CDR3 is TGTGCCAGCCGAAGGACAGGGGATGGCTACACCTTC.

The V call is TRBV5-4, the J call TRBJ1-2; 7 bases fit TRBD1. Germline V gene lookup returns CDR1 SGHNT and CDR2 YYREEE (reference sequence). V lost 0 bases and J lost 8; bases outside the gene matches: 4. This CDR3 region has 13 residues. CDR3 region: CASSLGGGRGYTF. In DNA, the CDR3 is TGTGCCAGCAGCTTGGGAGGGGGCCGGGGCTACACCTTC.

The chain's CDR3 is CASSASGGVPLHF. The CDR3 DNA is TGTGCCAGCAGCGCCTCAGGGGGGGTACCCCTCCACTTT. This rearrangement joins TRBV7-2 to TRBJ1-6; 7 nucleotides align to TRBD1. Germline V lookup: CDR1 SGHTA, CDR2 FQGNSA. Trimming at V came to 5 bases and at J to 12 bases, leaving 7 bases not matched to a gene. The CDR3 covers 13 residues.

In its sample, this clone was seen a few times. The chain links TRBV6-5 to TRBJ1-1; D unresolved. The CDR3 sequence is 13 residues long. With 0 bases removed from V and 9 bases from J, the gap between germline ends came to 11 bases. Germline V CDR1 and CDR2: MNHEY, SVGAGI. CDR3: CASSYSTVGKAFF. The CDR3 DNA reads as TGTGCCAGCAGTTACTCGACCGTCGGCAAAGCTTTCTTT.

The CDR3 spells CASSPGQGASYNEQFF. The CDR3 nucleotides are TGTGCCAGCTCACCGGGACAGGGGGCAAGCTACAATGAGCAGTTCTTC. V gene TRBV18 combines with J gene TRBJ2-1; TRBD1 matches 12 bases. Trimming cost V 3 bases and J 3 bases; bases outside gene matches: 3. From germline, CDR1 is KGHSH and CDR2 LQKENI. The CDR3 covers 16 residues.

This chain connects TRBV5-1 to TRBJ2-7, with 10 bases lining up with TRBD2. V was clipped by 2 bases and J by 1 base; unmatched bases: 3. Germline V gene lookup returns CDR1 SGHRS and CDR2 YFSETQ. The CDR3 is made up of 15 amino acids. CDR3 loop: CASSLLAGFSYEQYF. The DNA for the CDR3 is TGCGCCAGCAGCTTACTAGCGGGATTTTCCTACGAGCAGTACTTC.

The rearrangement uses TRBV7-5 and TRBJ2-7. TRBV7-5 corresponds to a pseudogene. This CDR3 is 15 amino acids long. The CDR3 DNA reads TGTGCCCCCCGCCCGGTCCGGCCAGAGCTCTACGAGCAGTACTTC. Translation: CAPRPVRPELYEQYF.

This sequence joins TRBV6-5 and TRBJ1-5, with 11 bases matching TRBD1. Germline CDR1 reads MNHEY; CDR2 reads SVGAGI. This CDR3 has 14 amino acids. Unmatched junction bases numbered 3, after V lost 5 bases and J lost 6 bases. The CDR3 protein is CASSRTGGGQPQHF. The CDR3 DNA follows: TGTGCCAGCAGTCGGACAGGGGGCGGTCAGCCCCAGCATTTT.

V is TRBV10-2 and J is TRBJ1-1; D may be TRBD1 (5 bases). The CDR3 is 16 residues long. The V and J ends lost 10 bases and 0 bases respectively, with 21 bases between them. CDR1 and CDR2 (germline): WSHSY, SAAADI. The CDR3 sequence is CAIYPGPLTMNTEAFF. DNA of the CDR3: TGCGCCATCTACCCGGGACCGCTGACCATGAACACTGAAGCTTTCTTT.

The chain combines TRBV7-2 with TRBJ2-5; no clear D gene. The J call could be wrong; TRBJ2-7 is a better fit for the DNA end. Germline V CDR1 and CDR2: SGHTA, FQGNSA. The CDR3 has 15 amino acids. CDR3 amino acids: CASSSVDSTSYEQYF. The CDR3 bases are TGTGCCAGCAGCTCGGTAGACTCGACCTCCTACGAGCAGTACTTC.